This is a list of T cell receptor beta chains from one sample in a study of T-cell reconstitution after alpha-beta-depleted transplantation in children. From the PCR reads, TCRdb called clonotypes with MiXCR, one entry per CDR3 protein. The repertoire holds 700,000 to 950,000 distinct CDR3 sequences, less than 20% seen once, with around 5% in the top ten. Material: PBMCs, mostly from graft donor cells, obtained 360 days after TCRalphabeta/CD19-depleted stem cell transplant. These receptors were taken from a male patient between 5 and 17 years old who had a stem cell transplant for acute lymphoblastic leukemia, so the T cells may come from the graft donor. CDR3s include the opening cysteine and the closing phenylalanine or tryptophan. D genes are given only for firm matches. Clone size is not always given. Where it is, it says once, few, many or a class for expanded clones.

CATSDPWDPLSTDTQYF,TGTGCCACCAGTGATCCGTGGGACCCTCTGAGCACAGATACGCAGTATTTT,TRBJ2-3,-,TRBV24-1,-,17
CASFSPGLGVYEQYF,TGTGCCAGTTTTTCCCCGGGACTAGGGGTCTACGAGCAGTACTTC,TRBJ2-7,TRBD2,TRBV28,few,15
CAIKSLTGGHAFF,TGTGCCATCAAATCCCTCACAGGGGGTCACGCTTTCTTT,TRBJ1-1,TRBD1,TRBV10-3,few,13
CASSLAGVAGVTTSEQYF,TGCGCCAGCAGCTTGGCCGGGGTAGCGGGAGTTACGACCTCCGAGCAGTACTTC,TRBJ2-7,TRBD2,TRBV5-1,many,18
CASSPVGFKEQFF,TGTGCCAGCAGCCCGGTCGGGTTTAAGGAGCAGTTCTTC,TRBJ2-1,-,TRBV7-3,few,13
CASSATGLPLHF,TGTGCCAGCAGCGCGACAGGGTTGCCCCTCCACTTT,TRBJ1-6,TRBD1,TRBV7-9,few,12
CASSFSGRRADTQYF,TGCGCCAGCAGCTTTAGCGGGAGGAGGGCAGATACGCAGTATTTT,TRBJ2-3,TRBD2,TRBV5-1,-,15
CASSQDHRDTYEQYF,TGCGCCAGCAGCCAAGATCATAGAGACACCTACGAGCAGTACTTC,TRBJ2-7,-,TRBV4-1,-,15
CASSLGQPPTDTQYF,TGTGCCAGCAGCTTAGGACAGCCCCCCACAGATACGCAGTATTTT,TRBJ2-3,-,TRBV7-9,-,15
CASSLQVRANIQYF,TGTGCCAGCAGTCTACAGGTTAGAGCAAACATTCAGTACTTC,TRBJ2-4,-,TRBV12-3/TRBV12-4,-,14
CSVRRATNEKLFF,TGCAGCGTTCGTAGGGCAACTAATGAAAAACTGTTTTTT,TRBJ1-4,-,TRBV29-1,few,13
CASSPHGTKISEQYF,TGTGCCAGCAGTCCCCACGGGACAAAAATCTCCGAGCAGTACTTC,TRBJ2-7,-,TRBV27,-,15
CASSLEASGRAGVYEQYF,TGCGCCAGCAGCTTGGAGGCTAGCGGGAGGGCCGGGGTATACGAGCAGTACTTC,TRBJ2-7,TRBD2,TRBV5-1,-,18
CASSQDGQGWDEQFF,TGTGCCAGCAGCCAAGATGGGCAGGGGTGGGATGAGCAGTTCTTC,TRBJ2-1,-,TRBV3-1,-,15
CASSLMDGSPLHF,TGTGCCAGCAGCCTCATGGACGGATCACCCCTCCACTTT,TRBJ1-6,-,TRBV11-2,many,13
CSASLQKIADTQYF,TGCAGTGCTTCACTACAGAAAATCGCAGATACGCAGTATTTT,TRBJ2-3,-,TRBV20-1,-,14
CASSVGFSTNEKLFF,TGTGCCAGCAGCGTAGGATTTTCAACTAATGAAAAACTGTTTTTT,TRBJ1-4,-,TRBV9,once,15
CASSLGLAGASEQFF,TGCGCCAGCAGCTTGGGGCTAGCGGGAGCGAGTGAGCAGTTCTTC,TRBJ2-1,TRBD2,TRBV5-1,few,15
CASGIFDEQFF,TGTGCCAGCGGGATTTTTGATGAGCAGTTCTTC,TRBJ2-1,-,TRBV9,-,11
CASSQRRDTQYF,TGCGCCAGCAGCCAGAGACGGGATACGCAGTATTTT,TRBJ2-3,-,TRBV4-1,few,12
CASSSLQGVAYEQYF,TGCGCCAGCAGCTCGTTACAGGGGGTGGCCTACGAGCAGTACTTC,TRBJ2-7,TRBD1,TRBV5-1,many,15
CASSPYPTMSGSLGEQYF,TGTGCCAGCAGCCCTTACCCAACCATGAGCGGGTCTCTCGGGGAGCAGTACTTC,TRBJ2-7,-,TRBV3-1,-,18
CSVELPGATEVYEQYF,TGCAGCGTTGAACTCCCCGGGGCTACTGAGGTCTACGAGCAGTACTTC,TRBJ2-7,-,TRBV29-1,-,16
CASSVHSGRALSTGELFF,TGTGCCAGCAGCGTACATAGCGGGAGGGCCCTTTCAACCGGGGAGCTGTTTTTT,TRBJ2-2,TRBD2,TRBV9,-,18
CASTPTSGSYEQYF,TGCGCCAGCACCCCGACTAGCGGCTCCTACGAGCAGTACTTC,TRBJ2-7,TRBD2,TRBV5-1,few,14
CASSFGGIQPQHF,TGTGCCAGCAGTTTTGGGGGGATTCAGCCCCAGCATTTT,TRBJ1-5,-,TRBV12-3/TRBV12-4,few,13
CASRTGTGVNEQFF,TGTGCCAGCAGGACCGGGACAGGGGTGAATGAGCAGTTCTTC,TRBJ2-1,TRBD1,TRBV5-6,-,14
CASSNPGQGGYGYTF,TGTGCCAGCAGCAATCCGGGACAGGGAGGATATGGCTACACCTTC,TRBJ1-2,TRBD1,TRBV5-6,-,15
CASSTLSQETQYF,TGTGCCAGCAGTACCCTTTCCCAAGAGACCCAGTACTTC,TRBJ2-5,-,TRBV2,few,13
CASSSTRRTSGSYEQFF,TGTGCCAGCAGTTCAACCCGGAGGACTAGCGGGAGCTATGAGCAGTTCTTC,TRBJ2-1,TRBD2,TRBV25-1,few,17
CASSYGGGRAYEQYF,TGTGCCAGCAGCTACGGGGGCGGGAGGGCCTATGAGCAGTACTTC,TRBJ2-7,TRBD2,TRBV9,few,15
CASSPGQGPQETQYF,TGTGCCAGCAGCCCCGGACAGGGACCTCAAGAGACCCAGTACTTC,TRBJ2-5,TRBD1,TRBV3-1,few,15
CASSLGTGGVQFF,TGTGCCAGCAGCCTGGGGACAGGGGGCGTGCAGTTCTTC,TRBJ2-1,TRBD1,TRBV13,-,13
CASSFTPSGRDRGYNEQFF,TGTGCCAGCAGCTTTACTCCTAGCGGGAGGGATAGGGGCTACAATGAGCAGTTCTTC,TRBJ2-1,TRBD2,TRBV11-1,-,19
CASKRRGSGANVLTF,TGTGCCAGCAAACGTAGGGGCTCTGGGGCCAACGTCCTGACTTTC,TRBJ2-6,-,TRBV3-1,-,15
CASSRLDTQYF,TGTGCCAGCAGCCGACTAGATACGCAGTATTTT,TRBJ2-3,-,TRBV3-1,many,11
CASSPFGPTTYEQYF,TGCGCCAGCAGCCCGTTCGGGCCTACGACCTACGAGCAGTACTTC,TRBJ2-7,-,TRBV10-2,many,15
CSVRGRGSSTDTQYF,TGCAGTGTCCGAGGGAGGGGGTCTAGCACAGATACGCAGTATTTT,TRBJ2-3,-,TRBV20-1,-,15
CASSYKGQGPLEQFF,TGTGCCAGCAGTTACAAGGGACAGGGTCCACTTGAGCAGTTCTTC,TRBJ2-1,TRBD1,TRBV6-5,-,15
CSGLEGSYEQYF,TGCAGTGGGTTGGAGGGCTCCTACGAGCAGTACTTC,TRBJ2-7,-,TRBV20-1,many,12
CSASRGDRVNEKLFF,TGCAGTGCCTCGAGAGGGGACAGGGTTAATGAAAAACTGTTTTTT,TRBJ1-4,TRBD1,TRBV20-1,few,15
CASRSQATIGTQYF,TGCGCCAGCAGATCCCAAGCGACGATAGGGACCCAGTACTTC,TRBJ2-5,-,TRBV5-1,few,14
CASSYTSGPYNEQFF,TGTGCCAGCAGCTACACTAGCGGGCCTTACAATGAGCAGTTCTTC,TRBJ2-1,TRBD2,TRBV27,-,15
CASGQTGTKAYEQYF,TGTGCCAGCGGCCAAACCGGGACCAAAGCGTACGAGCAGTACTTC,TRBJ2-7,-,TRBV3-1,few,15
CASSFDGTGAYEQYF,TGTGCCAGCAGCTTTGACGGGACAGGGGCCTACGAGCAGTACTTC,TRBJ2-7,TRBD1,TRBV5-8,few,15
CASRTSGRVYEQYF,TGTGCCAGCAGGACTAGCGGGAGAGTTTACGAGCAGTACTTC,TRBJ2-7,TRBD2,TRBV6-5,many,14
CASVRDSFFAKNIQYF,TGTGCCAGCGTACGGGACAGTTTTTTCGCCAAAAACATTCAGTACTTC,TRBJ2-4,TRBD1,TRBV2,few,16
CASNFPPFF,TGTGCCAGCAATTTCCCCCCTTTCTTT,TRBJ1-1,-,TRBV12-3/TRBV12-4,-,9
CASSLDPGTSGNTGELFF,TGTGCCAGCAGCTTAGACCCCGGGACTAGCGGGAACACCGGGGAGCTGTTTTTT,TRBJ2-2,TRBD2,TRBV7-6,-,18
CSVAPYSYNEQFF,TGCAGCGTTGCCCCCTACAGCTACAATGAGCAGTTCTTC,TRBJ2-1,-,TRBV29-1,many,13
CSARVFPGATGELFF,TGCAGTGCTAGAGTCTTTCCGGGAGCGACCGGGGAGCTGTTTTTT,TRBJ2-2,-,TRBV20-1,-,15
CSASRQGAIYGYTF,TGCAGTGCTTCCAGACAGGGGGCGATCTATGGCTACACCTTC,TRBJ1-2,TRBD1,TRBV20-1,few,14
CASSLRQGENTEAFF,TGCGCCAGCAGCTTGCGACAGGGGGAGAACACTGAAGCTTTCTTT,TRBJ1-1,TRBD1,TRBV5-1,few,15
CASSSPTSGRPTDTQYF,TGCGCCAGCAGCAGCCCTACTAGCGGGAGGCCCACAGATACGCAGTATTTT,TRBJ2-3,TRBD2,TRBV4-1,few,17
CASSVDPGHEQYF,TGTGCCAGCAGCGTAGATCCAGGCCACGAGCAGTACTTC,TRBJ2-7,-,TRBV9,-,13